These 8 T cell receptor beta chains were sequenced from one sample in a study of cytomegalovirus exposure and HLA in healthy donors. The PCR used 60 Vbeta and 13 Jbeta primers. Sequencing was performed with immunoSEQ multiplex PCR; in TCRdb, only in-frame clones are kept and a portion is missing. The sample lists around 200,000 clones, approximately 79% occurring once. The sequenced sample was PBMCs. These receptors originate from a woman between 18 and 29 years old in good health and CMV-seronegative.

The CDR3 is CASSLAGQGVGETQYF. The CDR3 bases are TGTGCCAGCAGCTTGGCCGGGCAGGGGGTGGGGGAGACCCAGTACTTC. The chain carries TRBV5-6 and TRBJ2-5; 7 nucleotides align to TRBD1. From germline, CDR1 is SGHDT and CDR2 YYEEEE. The ends lost 0 bases at V and 5 bases at J; junction bases unmatched: 10. The CDR3 spans 16 residues.

The chain recombines TRBV5-1 with TRBJ2-1, with TRBD1 identical over 10 bases. Germline V gene data show CDR1 as SGHRS and CDR2 as YFSETQ. V lost 0 bases to trimming and J lost 6 bases; unmatched junction nucleotides: 0. The CDR3 covers 14 residues. CDR3 bases: TGCGCCAGCAGCTTGGGGACAGGGGGCAATGAGCAGTTCTTC. This sequence encodes CASSLGTGGNEQFF. Together with reference TRBV5-1 and TRBJ2-1, the CDR3 gives the full variable domain: KAGVTQTPRYLIKTRGQQVTLSCSPISGHRSVSWYQQTPGQGLQFLFEYFSETQRNKGNFPGRFSGRQFSNSRSEMNVSTLELGDSALYLCASSLGTGGNEQFFGPGTRLTVL.

The CDR3 DNA follows: TGTGCCAGCAGCCAGGACAGTACTGAAGCTTTCTTT. It translates to CASSQDSTEAFF. The V gene is TRBV11-2, the J gene TRBJ1-1; TRBD1 is a possible D gene (6 bases). This CDR3 spans 12 amino acids. Germline V lookup: CDR1 SGHAT, CDR2 FQNNGV. Trimming removed 5 bases at V and 5 bases at J, with 9 bases between.

This clone was counted once. This chain connects TRBV5-4 to TRBJ2-5; TRBD2 might be the D (5 bases). CDR1 SGHNT and CDR2 YYREEE come from the germline V gene (reference sequence). This CDR3 spans 14 amino acids. Deletions cut 4 bases from V and 3 bases from J, with 13 bases between. CDR3 sequence: CASSPDLLEETQYF. The CDR3 region has the DNA TGTGCCAGCAGCCCGGACTTACTCGAAGAGACCCAGTACTTC.

CDR3 protein: CASTLRGANTEAFF. CDR3 DNA sequence: TGTGCCAGCACCTTGCGGGGGGCAAACACTGAAGCTTTCTTT. The gene calls are TRBV6-5 and TRBJ1-1, with TRBD1 as a possible D gene (6 bases). The CDR3 is 14 residues long. V was cut by 7 bases and J by 2 bases, with 14 bases left in between. Germline lookup yields CDR1 MNHEY and CDR2 SVGAGI.

The V gene is TRBV7-3, the J gene TRBJ2-2, with 8 bases matching TRBD2. The junction had 7 bases not matched to a gene; V was cut back by 5 bases and J by 5 bases. Germline lookup yields CDR1 SGHTA and CDR2 FQGTGA. This CDR3 has 15 residues. CDR3 region: CASSPSGGDTGELFF. The CDR3 DNA is TGTGCCAGCAGCCCCAGCGGGGGAGATACCGGGGAGCTGTTTTTT.

The V call is TRBV10-3, the J call TRBJ2-5; D possibly corresponds to TRBD1 (5 bases). Germline V lookup: CDR1 ENHRY, CDR2 SYGVKD. The CDR3 sequence is 13 residues long. The germline V and J ends were trimmed by 6 bases and 5 bases, with 13 bases remaining between them. In DNA form, the CDR3 reads TGTGCCATCAGCGGCGGCCAGGGCGAGACCCAGTACTTC. Translation gives CAISGGQGETQYF.

In its sample, this clone was seen once. The CDR3 DNA follows: TGTGCCACCTCAACAACAGGGGGAACTGAAGCTTTCTTT. Translated, it gives CATSTTGGTEAFF. The rearrangement links TRBV6-1 to TRBJ1-1, with 8 bases matching TRBD1. CDR3 length: 13 residues. Trimming removed 10 bases from V and 5 bases from J; junction bases left unmatched: 9. Germline V gene data show CDR1 as MNHNS and CDR2 as SASEGT.